Listed here are 3 T cell receptor beta chains from one sample, sequenced in a study of identifying expanded T cells in peripheral blood. Sequenced by immunoSEQ multiplex PCR; TCRdb stores in-frame clones only, minus some. The table includes under 100,000 clones, about 88% detected once. The sample taken for sequencing was blood. The receptors were sampled from a person aged 18-70 years in good health.

The chain is built from TRBV29-1 and TRBJ2-1; either TRBD1 or TRBD2 may supply D (5 bases each). Germline-derived CDR1 and CDR2 are SQVTM and ANQGSEA. The CDR3 is 14 amino acids. V was clipped by 2 bases and J by 0 bases, with 8 bases between them. The CDR3 DNA follows: TGCAGCGTTGAAAGGGACGGCTCCTACAATGAGCAGTTCTTC. Its translation is CSVERDGSYNEQFF.

The chain has TRBV23-1 and TRBJ1-2, with 9 nucleotides matching TRBD1. TRBV23-1 is given ORF status, its function remaining uncertain. This CDR3 has 14 amino acids. Trimming took 2 bases from V and 6 from J; bases not matched to a gene: 4. CDR3 sequence reads: CASSQEQGADGYTF. The CDR3 region has the DNA TGCGCCAGCAGTCAAGAACAGGGGGCCGATGGCTACACCTTC.

The chain employs TRBV4-3 and TRBJ2-7; 10 bases agree with TRBD1. Germline values: CDR1 LGHNA, CDR2 YSLEER. There are 14 residues in the CDR3. V dropped 2 bases and J dropped 4; count of bases not matched to a gene: 2. The DNA for the CDR3 is TGCGCCAGCAGCCAACGGACAGGGGGGTACGAGCAGTACTTC. Translating it yields CASSQRTGGYEQYF.